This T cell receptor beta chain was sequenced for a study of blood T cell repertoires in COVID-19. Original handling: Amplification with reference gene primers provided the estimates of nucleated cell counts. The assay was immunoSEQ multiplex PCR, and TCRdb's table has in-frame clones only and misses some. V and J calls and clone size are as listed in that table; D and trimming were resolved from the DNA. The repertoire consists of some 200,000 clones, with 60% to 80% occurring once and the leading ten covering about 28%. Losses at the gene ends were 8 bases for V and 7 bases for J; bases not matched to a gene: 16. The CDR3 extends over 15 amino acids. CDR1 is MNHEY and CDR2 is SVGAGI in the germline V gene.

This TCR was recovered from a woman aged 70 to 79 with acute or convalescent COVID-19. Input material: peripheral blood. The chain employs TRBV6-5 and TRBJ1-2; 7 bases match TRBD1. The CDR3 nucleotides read TGTGCCAGCGTAGGGACAGCTCTACTGTCGGGTGGCTACACCTTC. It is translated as CASVGTALLSGGYTF.